This T cell receptor beta chain is from a study of Ad26.COV2.S vaccination and SARS-CoV-2 variants (dated by TCRdb to 2020 to 2023). A note on the overall study: Donors in the vaccine arm were drawn from COV1001, a multicentre, randomized, double-blind, placebo-controlled phase I-IIa trial testing Ad26.COV2.S in healthy adults. TCRbeta repertoire sequencing served as the tool for gauging how specific and how broad the SARS-CoV-2-reactive T cell receptors were following Ad26.COV2.S vaccination. A total of about 30 samples were included in the TCR-sequenced set, comprising roughly 19 Ad26.COV2.S vaccine recipients, 5 placebo recipients and 8 SARS-CoV-2 convalescent individuals. Throughout the experiments and outcome assessment, investigators stayed blinded to trial group allocation. Ad26.COV2.S was given intramuscularly at 5x10^10 or 1x10^11 viral particles, as a single shot or as two shots 56 days apart. Trial participants were randomized into five groups of five: low-dose or high-dose Ad26.COV2.S given once or twice, or placebo on both occasions. Broad study findings and their caveats: Vaccine and placebo recipients had comparable non-spike TCR breadth, which fits with the vaccine containing only spike. Spike-specific TCR breadth was higher in Ad26.COV2.S recipients than in placebo recipients (P = 0.0014). The study lacked the statistical power to compare responses across vaccine doses or regimens. It was noted by the authors that total T cell responses may have been underestimated by the TCR breadth and depth analyses. After vaccination, substantial breadth of spike-specific CD8+ and CD4+ T cell responses was reported.

The immunoSEQ Assay was used to sequence TCRbeta CDR3 regions. After extraction, genomic DNA underwent amplification by bias-controlled multiplex PCR, followed by high-throughput sequencing. Under the source paper's analysis protocol: To quantify the absolute abundance of every unique TCRbeta CDR3 region, sequences were collapsed and filtered. T cell fraction was estimated by normalizing TCRbeta template counts to usable DNA, which was measured by amplifying reference genes present in all nucleated cells. Repertoire TCRs were annotated as SARS-CoV-2-specific when V gene, CDR3 amino acid sequence and J gene were exactly matched to a known reactive TCR set. The reference SARS-CoV-2 TCR set came from MIRA and was filtered for enrichment in COVID-19-positive ImmuneCODE repertoires, removing public or cross-reactive TCRs. Based on the MIRA antigens, annotated TCRs were further analysed at the level of specific ORF or position within ORF. Breadth was defined as the number of annotated unique rearrangements divided by the total number of unique productive rearrangements, and depth was defined as the summed frequency of the annotated unique rearrangements. Group comparisons of TCR breadth used two-sided Wilcoxon rank-sum tests. TCRdb limited this immuneACCESS table to in-frame rearrangements with V and J called. A share of clones is missing; checked studies link under half to unresolved V genes, and the rest is unexplained. Clone size and the V and J calls come from that table; the DNA yielded D and trimming. This sample has about 320,000 clones in its table, and over 80% of those were observed once. Roughly 2% of the sample comes from the top ten.

The intended sense of this specimen's treatment or condition label: some 20 received Ad26.COV2.S at low or high dose, single or two shots; a few received placebo; per-sample allocation not given. Repertoires of vaccine and placebo recipients were sequenced from samples taken on day 63 after the first injection. In Cohort 1b, fewer than 30 adults aged 18-55 years were enrolled at a single site in Boston, USA, between 29 July and 7 August 2020. As a vaccine, Ad26.COV2.S was a replication-incompetent adenovirus type 26 vector that expressed a prefusion-stabilized SARS-CoV-2 spike protein derived from the original Wuhan strain. As to this clone: No antigen is known for it. No qualities accompany the bases; no much larger clone lies one base away.

The sequence was collected from a person aged 18 to 65 who received the Ad26.COV2.S COVID-19 vaccine or a placebo. The starting material was peripheral blood, obtained in a trial of Ad26.COV2.S vaccine versus placebo.

CDR3 region: CASRPGTSSSYEQYF. In nucleotides, the sequence is TGCGCCAGCAGACCCGGGACATCAAGCTCCTACGAGCAGTACTTC. The chain joins TRBV5-1 to TRBJ2-7, with TRBD1 as a weak D call on 6 bases. The CDR3 runs 15 residues from the cysteine to the phenylalanine. Only the CDR3 portion is preserved as DNA: 45 bases, with reading frame beginning at the first base. As encoded in the germline V gene, CDR1 is SGHRS while CDR2 is YFSETQ. V lost 5 bases and J lost 0 bases; the stretch between them is 15 bases long.